The present T cell receptor (beta chain) was sequenced within a study of metastatic and nonmetastatic thyroid tumors. TCRdb re-analyzed the PCR reads using MiXCR. The sample carries tens of thousands of clones, roughly a sixth recorded once. Thyroid surgery took place with no prior treatment in any patient. This clone was recorded many times. The sequence was obtained from a female donor with papillary thyroid cancer or a benign thyroid nodule (not recorded which). Some clones in this sample may be carry-over from other donors' samples. The sequenced material came from tumor tissue.

The CDR3 DNA is TGCGCCAGCAGCCAAGCTGGACAGGCCTACAATGAGCAGTTCTTC. Translated, it gives CASSQAGQAYNEQFF. V and J are TRBV4-1 and TRBJ2-1, with 7 nucleotides matching TRBD1. This CDR3 has 15 amino acids. With 1 base clipped from V and 2 bases from J, the junction kept 2 bases outside the gene matches. In germline, CDR1 is MGHRA, CDR2 YSYEKL.